The entry below describes one T cell receptor beta chain. Its antigen is as yet unknown. CD4+ naive, central memory, regulatory and stem cell-like memory cells were sorted via CD45RO/CCR7/CD25/CD127/CD95/CD27. Every bit of the isolated RNA underwent reverse transcription, so sequencing read expressed TCRB transcripts. The data were produced by immunoSEQ multiplex PCR, yet TCRdb's version contains in-frame clones alone and is incomplete. The top ten clones hold roughly 0.028% of a sample with 200,000 to 250,000 clones, about 14% of them seen once. From germline, CDR1 is SNHLY and CDR2 FYNNEI. Between the trimmed V and J ends, which lost 8 bases and 8 bases, there was a span of 19 bases. The CDR3 contains 15 residues. The data derive from a study of beta chain features in type 1 diabetes. Study-level information: Patients did not differ from healthy donors in age, gender or cell yield. There were 107,917,701 sorted cells examined across all samples.

General study points: Shorter TCRB CDR3s, moderately but significantly so, marked every one of the four CD4+ subsets in Type 1 diabetes patients.

Sequenced: naive CD4+ T cells from blood. This sequence joins TRBV2 and TRBJ1-6; D unclear. This TCR was sampled from a woman between 35 and 50 years old in good health. CDR3 amino acids: CASLLGGWSDSPLHF. DNA for the CDR3: TGTGCCAGCCTTCTTGGCGGTTGGTCGGATTCACCCCTCCACTTT.